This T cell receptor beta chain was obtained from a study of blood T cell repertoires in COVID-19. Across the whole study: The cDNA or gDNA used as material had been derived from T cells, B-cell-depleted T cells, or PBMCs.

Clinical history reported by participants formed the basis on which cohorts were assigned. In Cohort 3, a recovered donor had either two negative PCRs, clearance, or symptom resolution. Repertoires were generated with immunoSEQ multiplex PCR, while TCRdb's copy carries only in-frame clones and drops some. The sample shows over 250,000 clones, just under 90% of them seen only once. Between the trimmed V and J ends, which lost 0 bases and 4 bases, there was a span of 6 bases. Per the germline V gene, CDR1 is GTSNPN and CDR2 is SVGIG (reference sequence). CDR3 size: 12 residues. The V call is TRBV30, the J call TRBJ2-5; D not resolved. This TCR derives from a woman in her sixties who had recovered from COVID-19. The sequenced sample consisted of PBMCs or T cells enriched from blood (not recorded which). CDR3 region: CAWSVQRETQYF. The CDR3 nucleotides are TGTGCCTGGAGTGTACAGAGAGAGACCCAGTACTTC. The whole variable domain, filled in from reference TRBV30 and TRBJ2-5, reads SQTIHQWPATLVQPVGSPLSLECTVEGTSNPNLYWYRQAAGRGLQLLFYSVGIGQISSEVPQNLSASRPQDRQFILSSKKLLLSDSGFYLCAWSVQRETQYFGPGTRLLVL.